This entry concerns a single T cell receptor beta chain. This CDR3 is built from 13 residues. V dropped 6 bases and J dropped 6; count of bases not matched to a gene: 6. Methods used by the authors: For nucleated cells, counts were estimated from reference gene primer amplification. The table came from immunoSEQ multiplex PCR; TCRdb's copy has only in-frame clones and leaves some out. That table is the source of V, J and clone size, and D and trimming were worked out from the DNA. The profile covers roughly 53,000 clones, with about 78% appearing a single time and roughly a fifth taken by the ten largest. The data originate from a study of blood T cell repertoires in COVID-19. Whole-study context: The analysed material was cDNA or gDNA that came from T cells, B-cell-depleted T cells, or PBMCs.

Sample: peripheral blood. The TCR comes from a man aged 50-60 years with active or convalescent COVID-19. V is TRBV12-3 or TRBV12-4 and J is TRBJ1-2; 8 nucleotides align to TRBD1. The CDR3: CASRTGGSHGYTF. CDR3 DNA: TGTGCCAGCAGAACAGGGGGTTCCCATGGCTACACCTTC.